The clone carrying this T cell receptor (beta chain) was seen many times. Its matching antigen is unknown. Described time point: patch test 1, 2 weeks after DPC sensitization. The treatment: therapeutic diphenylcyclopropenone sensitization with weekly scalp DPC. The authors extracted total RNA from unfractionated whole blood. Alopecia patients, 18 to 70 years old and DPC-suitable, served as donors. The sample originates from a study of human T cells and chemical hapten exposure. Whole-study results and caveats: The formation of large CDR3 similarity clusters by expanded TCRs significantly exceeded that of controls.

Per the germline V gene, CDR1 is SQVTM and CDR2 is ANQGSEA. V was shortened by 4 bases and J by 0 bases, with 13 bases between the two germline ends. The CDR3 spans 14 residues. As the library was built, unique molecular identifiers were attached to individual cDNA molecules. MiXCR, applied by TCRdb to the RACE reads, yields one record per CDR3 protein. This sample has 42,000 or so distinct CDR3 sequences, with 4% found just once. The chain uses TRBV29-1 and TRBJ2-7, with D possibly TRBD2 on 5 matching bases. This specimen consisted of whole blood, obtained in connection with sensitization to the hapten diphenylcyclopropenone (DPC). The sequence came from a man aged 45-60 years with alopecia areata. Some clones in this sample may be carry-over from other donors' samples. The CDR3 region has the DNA TGCAGCGTTGCCTTAGCGAGGAGCTCCTACGAGCAGTACTTC. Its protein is CSVALARSSYEQYF.